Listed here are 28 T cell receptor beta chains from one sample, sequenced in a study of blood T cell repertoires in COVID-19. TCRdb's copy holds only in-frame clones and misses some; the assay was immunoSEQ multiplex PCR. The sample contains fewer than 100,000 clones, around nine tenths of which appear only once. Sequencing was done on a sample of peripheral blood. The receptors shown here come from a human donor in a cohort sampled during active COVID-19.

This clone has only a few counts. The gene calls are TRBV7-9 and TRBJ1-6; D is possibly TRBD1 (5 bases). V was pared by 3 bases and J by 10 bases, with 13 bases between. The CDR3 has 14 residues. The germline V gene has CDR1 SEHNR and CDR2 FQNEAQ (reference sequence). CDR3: CASSFPEGTSPLHF. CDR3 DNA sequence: TGTGCCAGCAGCTTCCCGGAGGGGACCTCACCCCTCCACTTT.

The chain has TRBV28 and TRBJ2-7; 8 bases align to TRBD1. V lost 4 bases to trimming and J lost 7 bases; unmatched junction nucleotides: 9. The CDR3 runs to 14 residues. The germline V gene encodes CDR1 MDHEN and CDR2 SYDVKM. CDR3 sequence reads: CASSSLDRAGEQYF. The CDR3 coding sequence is TGTGCCAGCAGTTCTCTGGACAGGGCAGGGGAGCAGTACTTC.

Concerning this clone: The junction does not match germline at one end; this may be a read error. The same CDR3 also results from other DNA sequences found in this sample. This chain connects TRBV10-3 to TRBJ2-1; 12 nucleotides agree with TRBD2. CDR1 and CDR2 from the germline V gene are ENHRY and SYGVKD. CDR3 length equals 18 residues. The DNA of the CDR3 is TGTGCCATCAGTGAGTCCATGGGACTAGCGGGCCTTAACAATGAACAGTTCTTC. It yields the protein CAISESMGLAGLNNEQFF.

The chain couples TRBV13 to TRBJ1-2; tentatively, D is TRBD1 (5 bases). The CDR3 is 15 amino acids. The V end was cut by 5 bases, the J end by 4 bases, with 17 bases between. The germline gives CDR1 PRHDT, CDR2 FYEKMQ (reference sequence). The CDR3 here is CASSGTRVKAYGYTF. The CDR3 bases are TGTGCCAGCAGCGGAACCAGGGTTAAGGCCTATGGCTACACCTTC.

The CDR3 here is CASSPAGGLAMGEQYF. CDR3 nucleotide sequence: TGCGCCAGCAGCCCCGCCGGGGGACTAGCGATGGGCGAGCAGTACTTC. The gene calls are TRBV4-1 and TRBJ2-7; 10 bases are shared with TRBD2. The germline CDR1 and CDR2 sequences are MGHRA and YSYEKL. Trimming at V came to 4 bases and at J to 6 bases, leaving 12 bases not matched to a gene. The CDR3 consists of 16 residues.

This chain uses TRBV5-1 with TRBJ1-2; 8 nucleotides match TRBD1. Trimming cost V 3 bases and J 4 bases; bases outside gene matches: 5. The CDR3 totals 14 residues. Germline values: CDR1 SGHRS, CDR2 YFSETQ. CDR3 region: CASSSQGASYGYTF. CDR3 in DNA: TGCGCCAGCAGCTCTCAGGGGGCAAGCTATGGCTACACCTTC. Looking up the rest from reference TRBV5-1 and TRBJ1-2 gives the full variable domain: KAGVTQTPRYLIKTRGQQVTLSCSPISGHRSVSWYQQTPGQGLQFLFEYFSETQRNKGNFPGRFSGRQFSNSRSEMNVSTLELGDSALYLCASSSQGASYGYTFGSGTRLTVV.

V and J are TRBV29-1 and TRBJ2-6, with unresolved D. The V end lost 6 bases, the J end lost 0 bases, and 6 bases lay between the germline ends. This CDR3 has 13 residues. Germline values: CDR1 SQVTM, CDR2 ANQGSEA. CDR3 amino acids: CSVPISGANVLTF. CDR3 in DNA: TGCAGCGTCCCCATCTCTGGGGCCAACGTCCTGACTTTC.

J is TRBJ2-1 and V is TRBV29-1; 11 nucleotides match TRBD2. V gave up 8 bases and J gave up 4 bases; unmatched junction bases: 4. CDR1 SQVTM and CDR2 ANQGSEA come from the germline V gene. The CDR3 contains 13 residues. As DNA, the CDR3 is TGCAGCATAAGACTAGCGGGGTACAATGAGCAGTTCTTC. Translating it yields CSIRLAGYNEQFF.

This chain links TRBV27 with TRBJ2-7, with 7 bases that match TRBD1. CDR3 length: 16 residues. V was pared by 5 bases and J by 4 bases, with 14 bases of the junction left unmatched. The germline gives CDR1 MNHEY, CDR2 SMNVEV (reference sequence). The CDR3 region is CASSLTPQGVGYEQYF. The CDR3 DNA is TGTGCCAGCAGTCTTACGCCTCAGGGGGTCGGGTACGAGCAGTACTTC.

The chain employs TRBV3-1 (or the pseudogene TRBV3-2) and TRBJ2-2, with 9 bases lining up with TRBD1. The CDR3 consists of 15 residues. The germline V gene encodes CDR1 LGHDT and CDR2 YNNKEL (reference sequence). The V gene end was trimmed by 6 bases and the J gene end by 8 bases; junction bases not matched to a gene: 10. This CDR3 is CASSPTGGPRGELFF. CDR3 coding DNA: TGTGCCAGCAGTCCCACAGGGGGCCCAAGGGGGGAGCTGTTTTTT.

The CDR3 nucleotides are TGTGCCAGCTCATCTGGACCCCCCGGACAGGGGTCTGGCAAAAACATTCAGTACTTC. As protein: CASSSGPPGQGSGKNIQYF. This chain uses TRBV18 with TRBJ2-4; 9 bases fit TRBD1. The junction had 17 bases not matched to a gene; V was cut back by 5 bases and J by 3 bases. CDR1 KGHSH and CDR2 LQKENI come from the germline V gene. The CDR3 has 19 amino acids.

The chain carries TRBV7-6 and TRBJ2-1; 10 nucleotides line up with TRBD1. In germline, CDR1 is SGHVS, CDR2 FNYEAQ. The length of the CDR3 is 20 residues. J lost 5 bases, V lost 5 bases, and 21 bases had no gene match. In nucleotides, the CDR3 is TGTGCCAGCAGCGCCCCTTCGGGACAGGGGTCTCCATCTTTTCACAATGAGCAGTTCTTC. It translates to CASSAPSGQGSPSFHNEQFF.

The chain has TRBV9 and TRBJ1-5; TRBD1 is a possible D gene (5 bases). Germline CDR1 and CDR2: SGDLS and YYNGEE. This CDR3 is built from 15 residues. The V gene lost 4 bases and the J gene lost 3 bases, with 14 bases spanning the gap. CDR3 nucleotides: TGTGCCAGCAGCCCCACAGGCTTGCTCAATCAGCCCCAGCATTTT. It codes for CASSPTGLLNQPQHF.

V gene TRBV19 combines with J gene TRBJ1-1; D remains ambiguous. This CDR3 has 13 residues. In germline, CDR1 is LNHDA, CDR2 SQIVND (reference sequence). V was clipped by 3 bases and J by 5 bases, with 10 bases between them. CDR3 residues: CASSILQWTEAFF. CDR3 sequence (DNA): TGTGCCAGTAGTATCCTTCAGTGGACTGAAGCTTTCTTT.

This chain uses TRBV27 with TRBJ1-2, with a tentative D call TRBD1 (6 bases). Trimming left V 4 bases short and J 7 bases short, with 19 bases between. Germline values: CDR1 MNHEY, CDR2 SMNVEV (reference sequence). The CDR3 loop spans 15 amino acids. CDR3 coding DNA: TGTGCCAGCAGTTCTTTTACAGGGCAGACAGCTGGCTACACCTTC. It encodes CASSSFTGQTAGYTF.

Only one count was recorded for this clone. The CDR3 loop is CASSIGTGVGQPQHF. As DNA, the CDR3 is TGTGCCAGTAGTATAGGGACAGGAGTGGGTCAGCCCCAGCATTTT. The chain combines TRBV19 with TRBJ1-5; 7 nucleotides match TRBD1. The length of the CDR3 is 15 residues. Germline values: CDR1 LNHDA, CDR2 SQIVND (reference sequence). With 1 base clipped from V and 6 bases from J, the junction kept 6 bases outside the gene matches.

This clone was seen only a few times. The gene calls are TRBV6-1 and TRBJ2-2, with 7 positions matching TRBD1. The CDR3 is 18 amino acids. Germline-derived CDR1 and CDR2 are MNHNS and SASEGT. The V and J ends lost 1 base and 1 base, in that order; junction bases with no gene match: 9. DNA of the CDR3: TGTGCCAGCAGTGAAGGGGAAACAGGGGAATGGAACACCGGGGAGCTGTTTTTT. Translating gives CASSEGETGEWNTGELFF.

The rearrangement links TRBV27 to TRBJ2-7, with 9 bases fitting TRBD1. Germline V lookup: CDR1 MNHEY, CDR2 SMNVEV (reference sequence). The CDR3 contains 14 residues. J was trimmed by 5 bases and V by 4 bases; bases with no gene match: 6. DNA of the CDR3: TGTGCCAGCAGTTCAGGACAGGGGATGAACGAGCAGTACTTC. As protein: CASSSGQGMNEQYF.

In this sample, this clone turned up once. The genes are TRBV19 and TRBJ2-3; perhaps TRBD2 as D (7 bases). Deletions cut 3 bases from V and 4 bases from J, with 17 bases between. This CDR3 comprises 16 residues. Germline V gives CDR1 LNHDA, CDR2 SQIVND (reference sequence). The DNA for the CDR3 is TGTGCCAGTAGTATCCTTCCGGGGGGCGTCGCAGATACGCAGTATTTT. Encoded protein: CASSILPGGVADTQYF.

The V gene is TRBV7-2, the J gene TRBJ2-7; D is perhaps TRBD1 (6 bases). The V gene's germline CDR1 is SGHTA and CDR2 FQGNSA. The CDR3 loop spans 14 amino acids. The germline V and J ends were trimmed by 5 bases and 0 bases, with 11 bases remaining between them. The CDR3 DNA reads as TGTGCCAGCAGCCACGACAGGTTCTCCTACGAGCAGTACTTC. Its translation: CASSHDRFSYEQYF.

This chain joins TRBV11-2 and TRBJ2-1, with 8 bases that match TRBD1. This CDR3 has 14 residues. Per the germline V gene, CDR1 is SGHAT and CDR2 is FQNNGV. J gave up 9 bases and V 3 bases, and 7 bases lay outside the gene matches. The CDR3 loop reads CASSFGQGQGEQFF. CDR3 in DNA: TGTGCCAGCAGCTTCGGACAGGGTCAAGGTGAGCAGTTCTTC.

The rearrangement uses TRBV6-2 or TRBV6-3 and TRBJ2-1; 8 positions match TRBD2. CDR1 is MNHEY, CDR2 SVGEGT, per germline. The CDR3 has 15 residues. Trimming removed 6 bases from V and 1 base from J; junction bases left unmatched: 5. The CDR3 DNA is TGTGCCAGCAGCCTGAGCGGGAGTTCCTACAATGAGCAGTTCTTC. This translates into CASSLSGSSYNEQFF.

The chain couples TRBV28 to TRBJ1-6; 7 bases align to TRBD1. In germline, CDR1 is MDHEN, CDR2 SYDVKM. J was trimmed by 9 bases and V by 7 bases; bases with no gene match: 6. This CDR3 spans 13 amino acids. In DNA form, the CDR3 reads TGTGCCAGCATTCGACAGGGTGGTTCACCCCTCCACTTT. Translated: CASIRQGGSPLHF.

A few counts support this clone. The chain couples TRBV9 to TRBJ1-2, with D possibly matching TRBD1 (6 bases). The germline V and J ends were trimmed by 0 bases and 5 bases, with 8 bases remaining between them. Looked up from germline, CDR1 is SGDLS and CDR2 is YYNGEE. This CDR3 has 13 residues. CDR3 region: CASSVVTGYGYTF. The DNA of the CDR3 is TGTGCCAGCAGCGTAGTTACAGGGTATGGCTACACCTTC.

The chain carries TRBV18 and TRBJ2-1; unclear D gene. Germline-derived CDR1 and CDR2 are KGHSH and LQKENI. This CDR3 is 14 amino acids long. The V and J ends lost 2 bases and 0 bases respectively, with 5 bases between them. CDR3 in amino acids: CASSPTGSYNEQFF. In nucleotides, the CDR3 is TGTGCCAGCTCACCAACGGGCTCCTACAATGAGCAGTTCTTC.

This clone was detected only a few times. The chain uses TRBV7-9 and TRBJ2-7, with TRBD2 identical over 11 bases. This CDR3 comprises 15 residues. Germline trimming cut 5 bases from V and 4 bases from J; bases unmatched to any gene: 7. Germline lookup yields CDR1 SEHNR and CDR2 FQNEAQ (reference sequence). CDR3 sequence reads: CASSPRLAGKYEQYF. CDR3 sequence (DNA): TGTGCCAGCAGCCCCCGACTAGCGGGAAAATACGAGCAGTACTTC. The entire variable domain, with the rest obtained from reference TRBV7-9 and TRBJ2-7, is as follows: DTGVSQNPRHKITKRGQNVTFRCDPISEHNRLYWYRQTLGQGPEFLTYFQNEAQLEKSRLLSDRFSAERPKGSFSTLEIQRTEQGDSAMYLCASSPRLAGKYEQYFGPGTRLTVT.

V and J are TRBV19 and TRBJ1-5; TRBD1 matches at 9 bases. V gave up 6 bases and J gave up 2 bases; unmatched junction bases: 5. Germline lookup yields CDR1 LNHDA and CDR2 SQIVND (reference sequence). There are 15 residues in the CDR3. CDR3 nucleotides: TGTGCCAGTAGGGGACAGGGACTCGGCAATCAGCCCCAGCATTTT. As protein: CASRGQGLGNQPQHF.

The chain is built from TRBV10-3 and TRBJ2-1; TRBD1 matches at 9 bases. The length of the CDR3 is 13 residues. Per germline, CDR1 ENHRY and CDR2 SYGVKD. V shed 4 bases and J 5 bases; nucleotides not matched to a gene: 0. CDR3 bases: TGTGCCATCAGTGGGACAGGGGACAATGAGCAGTTCTTC. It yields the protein CAISGTGDNEQFF.